These T cell receptor beta chains were read from a single sample in a study of regulatory T cells in long-lasting Graves disease. TCRdb re-derived calls from the multiplex PCR reads in MiXCR, one entry per CDR3 protein. This sample has 500,000 or so distinct CDR3 sequences, with approximately 15% found just once. This same sample was also taken into another study, of T cells in Graves' hyperthyroidism and ophthalmopathy.

The sample was peripheral blood mononuclear cells (PBMCs), taken at new diagnosis, from a patient treated with antithyroid drugs. All receptors come from a woman between 50 and 59 years old with Graves disease. Both conserved end residues are part of each CDR3. A D gene is named only where the DNA matches it firmly. Size values are once, few and many counts, or a class for expanded clones, and some rows have none.

j_call: TRBJ1-2
v_call: TRBV27
d_call: -
clone_size: few
cdr3_nt: TGTGCCAGCAGTTTATCACTGGGACGGAACTATGGCTACACCTTC
cdr3_aa: CASSLSLGRNYGYTF

j_call: TRBJ2-1
v_call: TRBV5-6
d_call: -
clone_size: many
cdr3_nt: TGTGCCAGCAGCTTGGTGACCCCAGGGAATGAGCAGTTCTTC
cdr3_aa: CASSLVTPGNEQFF

j_call: TRBJ2-1
v_call: TRBV9
d_call: TRBD2
clone_size: -
cdr3_nt: TGTGCCAGCAGCGCCCCCGGGACTAGCGGGAGTTCCTACAATGAGCAGTTCTTC
cdr3_aa: CASSAPGTSGSSYNEQFF

j_call: TRBJ1-2
v_call: TRBV24-1
d_call: TRBD1
clone_size: -
cdr3_nt: TGTGCCACCAGTGATTCCACCCCAGGGACAGGGGGCACTGGCTATGGCTACACCTTC
cdr3_aa: CATSDSTPGTGGTGYGYTF

j_call: TRBJ1-6
v_call: TRBV10-3
d_call: -
clone_size: -
cdr3_nt: TGTGCCATCAGCGCTGGGCCCGGCGACTCACCCCTCCACTTT
cdr3_aa: CAISAGPGDSPLHF

j_call: TRBJ2-2
v_call: TRBV29-1
d_call: -
clone_size: -
cdr3_nt: TGCAGCGTTCAGGGAATGGGGGAGCTGTTTTTT
cdr3_aa: CSVQGMGELFF

j_call: TRBJ1-1
v_call: TRBV4-2
d_call: -
clone_size: -
cdr3_nt: TGTGCCAGCAGCCACTTGGGACCAAAGACCTTGAACACTGAAGCTTTCTTT
cdr3_aa: CASSHLGPKTLNTEAFF

j_call: TRBJ2-5
v_call: TRBV11-2
d_call: -
clone_size: few
cdr3_nt: TGTGCCAGCAGCTTAGATCTGTTTAAAGAGACCCAGTACTTC
cdr3_aa: CASSLDLFKETQYF

j_call: TRBJ2-7
v_call: TRBV19
d_call: -
clone_size: -
cdr3_nt: TGTGCCAGTAGCCCACTAGGGGACTCCTACGAGCAGTACTTC
cdr3_aa: CASSPLGDSYEQYF

j_call: TRBJ2-5
v_call: TRBV19
d_call: TRBD1
clone_size: -
cdr3_nt: TGTGCCAGTAGCACAGGGGTTTTGGAGACCCAGTACTTC
cdr3_aa: CASSTGVLETQYF

j_call: TRBJ1-2
v_call: TRBV20-1
d_call: -
clone_size: many
cdr3_nt: TGCAGTGCTAGACAGCAATATGGCTACACCTTC
cdr3_aa: CSARQQYGYTF

j_call: TRBJ1-1
v_call: TRBV11-2
d_call: -
clone_size: many
cdr3_nt: TGTGCCAGCAGCTTTCACCCCGGACAGCGGTTAAAAGCTTTCTTT
cdr3_aa: CASSFHPGQRLKAFF

j_call: TRBJ2-3
v_call: TRBV28
d_call: TRBD2
clone_size: many
cdr3_nt: TGTGCCAGCAGTACCGGACTAGCGACTAGCACAGATACGCAGTATTTT
cdr3_aa: CASSTGLATSTDTQYF

j_call: TRBJ2-2
v_call: TRBV7-9
d_call: -
clone_size: -
cdr3_nt: TGTGCCAGCAGCTTGTGGGTATTGGACACCGGGGAGCTGTTTTTT
cdr3_aa: CASSLWVLDTGELFF

j_call: TRBJ2-1
v_call: TRBV28
d_call: -
clone_size: many
cdr3_nt: TGTGCCAGCAGTTCCAGCGTTATATATGAGCAGTTCTTC
cdr3_aa: CASSSSVIYEQFF

j_call: TRBJ1-5
v_call: TRBV2
d_call: -
clone_size: many
cdr3_nt: TGTGCCAGCAGTGAGGTAGGGAAGCAGCCCCAGCATTTT
cdr3_aa: CASSEVGKQPQHF

j_call: TRBJ1-5
v_call: TRBV5-1
d_call: -
clone_size: many
cdr3_nt: TGCGCCAGCAGCTTGGGACAGGTGGATCAGCCCCAGCATTTT
cdr3_aa: CASSLGQVDQPQHF

j_call: TRBJ2-7
v_call: TRBV2
d_call: TRBD1
clone_size: many
cdr3_nt: TGTGCCAGCAGTGAAGGGACAGGGGTCGACGAGCAGTACTTC
cdr3_aa: CASSEGTGVDEQYF

j_call: TRBJ2-3
v_call: TRBV7-8
d_call: TRBD2
clone_size: -
cdr3_nt: TGTGCCAGCAGCCAAGACTCGGGACTAGCGGGAGGTACGCAGTATTTT
cdr3_aa: CASSQDSGLAGGTQYF

j_call: TRBJ2-7
v_call: TRBV6-1
d_call: TRBD1
clone_size: many
cdr3_nt: TGTGCCAGCAGTGAGACCAAGTCCGGGACAGGGCCCTACGAGCAGTACTTC
cdr3_aa: CASSETKSGTGPYEQYF

j_call: TRBJ2-2
v_call: TRBV28
d_call: -
clone_size: many
cdr3_nt: TGTGCCAGCAGCGAATTTTCGGGGTTAGGGGAAAACACCGGGGAGCTGTTTTTT
cdr3_aa: CASSEFSGLGENTGELFF

j_call: TRBJ2-3
v_call: TRBV2
d_call: -
clone_size: -
cdr3_nt: TGTGCCAGCAGTCGGGACACCCCTCCGGGGAATACGCAGTATTTT
cdr3_aa: CASSRDTPPGNTQYF

j_call: TRBJ1-5
v_call: TRBV2
d_call: -
clone_size: many
cdr3_nt: TGTGCCAGCAGTAGGACCGGAGCCAATCAGCCCCAGCATTTT
cdr3_aa: CASSRTGANQPQHF

j_call: TRBJ2-6
v_call: TRBV29-1
d_call: TRBD1
clone_size: -
cdr3_nt: TGCAGCGTAGACATGGACAGGGTTTCTGGGGCCAACGTCCTGACTTTC
cdr3_aa: CSVDMDRVSGANVLTF

j_call: TRBJ2-2
v_call: TRBV6-1
d_call: TRBD2
clone_size: few
cdr3_nt: TGTGCCAGCAGTGAACCGGGACTAGCGGGGACCAGGAGGGAGCTGTTTTTT
cdr3_aa: CASSEPGLAGTRRELFF

j_call: TRBJ2-5
v_call: TRBV27
d_call: TRBD2
clone_size: -
cdr3_nt: TGTGCCAGCAGTCCGCGACTAGCGGGTGCTCTCGAGACCCAGTACTTC
cdr3_aa: CASSPRLAGALETQYF

j_call: TRBJ2-2
v_call: TRBV3-1
d_call: TRBD2
clone_size: -
cdr3_nt: TGTGCCAGCAGCCCCAGCCTAGCGGGAGTCCCCGGGGAGCTGTTTTTT
cdr3_aa: CASSPSLAGVPGELFF

j_call: TRBJ2-7
v_call: TRBV18
d_call: TRBD2
clone_size: many
cdr3_nt: TGTGCCAGCTCACCACCCAGCGGGAGCCTCTACGAGCAGTACTTC
cdr3_aa: CASSPPSGSLYEQYF

j_call: TRBJ2-7
v_call: TRBV10-3
d_call: -
clone_size: -
cdr3_nt: TGTGCCATCAGTGAGCAGATGGAGCCGGGCGAGCAGTACTTC
cdr3_aa: CAISEQMEPGEQYF

j_call: TRBJ1-5
v_call: TRBV19
d_call: TRBD1
clone_size: -
cdr3_nt: TGTGCCAGTACAAAGGTGGGGAGACAGGGCGACAATCAGCCCCAGCATTTT
cdr3_aa: CASTKVGRQGDNQPQHF

j_call: TRBJ2-1
v_call: TRBV12-3/TRBV12-4
d_call: -
clone_size: -
cdr3_nt: TGTGCCAGCAGTTTAGGGTTAGCGGCTAGCTCCTACAATGAGCAGTTCTTC
cdr3_aa: CASSLGLAASSYNEQFF

j_call: TRBJ2-6
v_call: TRBV19
d_call: -
clone_size: -
cdr3_nt: TGTGCCAGTAGTGGAGGGATCGGGGCCAACGTCCTGACTTTC
cdr3_aa: CASSGGIGANVLTF

j_call: TRBJ2-3
v_call: TRBV5-1
d_call: -
clone_size: many
cdr3_nt: TGCGCCAGCAGCTTCGGCGCGGCTAGCACAGATACGCAGTATTTT
cdr3_aa: CASSFGAASTDTQYF

j_call: TRBJ2-1
v_call: TRBV24-1
d_call: -
clone_size: few
cdr3_nt: TGTGCCACCAGTGATTTGCTTCGGGACGCCGGCCATAATGAGCAGTTCTTC
cdr3_aa: CATSDLLRDAGHNEQFF

j_call: TRBJ1-4
v_call: TRBV7-9
d_call: TRBD1
clone_size: -
cdr3_nt: TGTGCCAGCAGAATATTCGGGACAGATAATGAAAAACTGTTTTTT
cdr3_aa: CASRIFGTDNEKLFF

j_call: TRBJ2-3
v_call: TRBV28
d_call: TRBD2
clone_size: many
cdr3_nt: TGTGCCAGCAGTCCCTCTGCGGGAGGGAGAACAGATACGCAGTATTTT
cdr3_aa: CASSPSAGGRTDTQYF

j_call: TRBJ1-1
v_call: TRBV6-5
d_call: -
clone_size: many
cdr3_nt: TGTGCCAGCAGTTTCGAGGTCCGTCTCGGGTCTGAAGCTTTCTTT
cdr3_aa: CASSFEVRLGSEAFF

j_call: TRBJ2-5
v_call: TRBV29-1
d_call: TRBD1
clone_size: few
cdr3_nt: TGCAGCGCCCTAGGCAGGGGGAAAACCCAAGAGACCCAGTACTTC
cdr3_aa: CSALGRGKTQETQYF

j_call: TRBJ2-6
v_call: TRBV6-1
d_call: -
clone_size: few
cdr3_nt: TGTGCCAGCAGTGAAGCCACTGGGGCCAACGTCCTGACTTTC
cdr3_aa: CASSEATGANVLTF

j_call: TRBJ2-7
v_call: TRBV28
d_call: -
clone_size: few
cdr3_nt: TGTGCCAGCAGTTCCAAGCGGAGCTCCTACGAGCAGTACTTC
cdr3_aa: CASSSKRSSYEQYF

j_call: TRBJ2-1
v_call: TRBV19
d_call: -
clone_size: -
cdr3_nt: TGTGCCAGTAGTATACCCAACAATGAGCAGTTCTTC
cdr3_aa: CASSIPNNEQFF

j_call: TRBJ2-5
v_call: TRBV5-1
d_call: TRBD1
clone_size: -
cdr3_nt: TGCGCCAGCAGCTTGAACAGGGGACGGGAGACCCAGTACTTC
cdr3_aa: CASSLNRGRETQYF